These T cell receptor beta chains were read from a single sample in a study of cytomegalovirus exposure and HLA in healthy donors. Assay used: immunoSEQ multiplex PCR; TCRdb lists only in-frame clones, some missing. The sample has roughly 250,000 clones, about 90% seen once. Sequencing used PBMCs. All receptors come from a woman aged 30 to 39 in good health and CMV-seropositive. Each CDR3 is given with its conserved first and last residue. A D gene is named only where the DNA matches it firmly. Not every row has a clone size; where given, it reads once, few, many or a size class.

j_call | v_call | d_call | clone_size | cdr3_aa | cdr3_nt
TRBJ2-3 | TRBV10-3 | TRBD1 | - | CAIRGPGQGSRDTQYF | TGTGCCATCAGGGGACCGGGACAGGGAAGTAGAGATACGCAGTATTTT
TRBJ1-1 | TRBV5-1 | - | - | CASSLGQSTMNTEAFF | TGCGCCAGCAGCTTGGGACAGTCGACAATGAACACTGAAGCTTTCTTT
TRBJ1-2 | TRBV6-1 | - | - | CASSEARQNYGYTF | TGTGCCAGCAGTGAAGCGCGACAGAACTATGGCTACACCTTC
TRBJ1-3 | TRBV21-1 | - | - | CATYPGGAWNTIYF | TGTGCCACCTATCCAGGGGGCGCCTGGAACACCATATATTTT
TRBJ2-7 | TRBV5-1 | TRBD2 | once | CASSSVLAGGDEQYF | TGCGCCAGCAGCTCTGTCCTAGCGGGAGGCGACGAGCAGTACTTC
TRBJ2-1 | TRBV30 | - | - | CAWSVGGYNEQFF | TGTGCCTGGAGTGTAGGGGGCTACAATGAGCAGTTCTTC
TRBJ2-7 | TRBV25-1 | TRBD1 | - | CASSESRTGDSYEQYF | TGTGCCAGCAGTGAATCCAGGACAGGGGATTCCTACGAGCAGTACTTC
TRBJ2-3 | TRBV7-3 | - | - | CASSFDRTSATQYF | TGTGCCAGCAGCTTCGACAGAACAAGTGCTACGCAGTATTTT
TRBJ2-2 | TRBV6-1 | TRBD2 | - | CASSEAEREYTGELFF | TGTGCCAGCAGTGAAGCGGAGCGGGAGTACACCGGGGAGCTGTTTTTT
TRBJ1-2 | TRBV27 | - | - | CASSLFNRPVAGPQGSYGYTF | TGTGCCAGCAGTTTGTTCAACCGTCCCGTCGCAGGCCCACAGGGTTCATATGGCTACACCTTC
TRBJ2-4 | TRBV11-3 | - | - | CASSPGQLAKNIQYF | TGTGCCAGCAGCCCAGGACAGTTAGCCAAAAACATTCAGTACTTC
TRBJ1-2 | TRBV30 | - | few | CAWSFGEASYGYTF | TGTGCCTGGAGTTTTGGGGAGGCGAGCTATGGCTACACCTTC
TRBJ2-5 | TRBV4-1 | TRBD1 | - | CASSYPGQKETQYF | TGCGCCAGCAGCTACCCGGGACAGAAAGAGACCCAGTACTTC
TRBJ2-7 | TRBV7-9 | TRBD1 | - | CASSLGQGREQYF | TGTGCCAGCAGCTTGGGACAGGGCCGTGAGCAGTACTTC
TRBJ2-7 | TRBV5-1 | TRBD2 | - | CASSELAGGPQYF | TGCGCCAGCAGCGAACTGGCGGGAGGGCCCCAGTACTTC
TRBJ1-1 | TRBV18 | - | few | CASSTGSEASIAFF | TGTGCCAGCTCAACAGGGTCGGAGGCTAGTATAGCTTTCTTT
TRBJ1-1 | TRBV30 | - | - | CAWSHGGGEAFF | TGTGCCTGGAGTCATGGTGGCGGTGAAGCTTTCTTT
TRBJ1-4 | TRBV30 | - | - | CAWSRSRSRTNEKLFF | TGTGCCTGGAGTCGCTCAAGATCGAGGACTAATGAAAAACTGTTTTTT
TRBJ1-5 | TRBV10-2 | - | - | CASSTTGERNQPQHF | TGCGCCAGCAGTACGACGGGGGAACGCAATCAGCCCCAGCATTTT
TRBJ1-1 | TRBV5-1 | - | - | CASTPGAMNTEAFF | TGCGCCAGCACGCCAGGGGCCATGAACACTGAAGCTTTCTTT
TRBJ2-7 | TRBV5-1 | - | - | CASSRDLNEQYF | TGCGCCAGCAGCCGGGACTTAAACGAGCAGTACTTC
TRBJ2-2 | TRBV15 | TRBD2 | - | CATSRGLMRTSGSSTGELFF | TGTGCCACCAGCAGAGGCCTGATGAGGACTAGCGGGAGTTCCACCGGGGAGCTGTTTTTT
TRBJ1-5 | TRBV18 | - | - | CASSGSGGEDQPQHF | TGTGCCAGCTCAGGGAGCGGTGGGGAGGATCAGCCCCAGCATTTT
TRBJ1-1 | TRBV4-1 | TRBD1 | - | CASSQGGQGAHTEAFF | TGCGCCAGCAGCCAAGGGGGACAGGGGGCGCACACTGAAGCTTTCTTT
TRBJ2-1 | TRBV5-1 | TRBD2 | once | CASTVGAGGNNEQFF | TGCGCCAGCACCGTGGGAGCGGGAGGGAACAATGAGCAGTTCTTC
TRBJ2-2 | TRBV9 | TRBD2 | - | CASSQGLAGATGELFF | TGTGCCAGCAGCCAGGGACTAGCGGGAGCCACCGGGGAGCTGTTTTTT
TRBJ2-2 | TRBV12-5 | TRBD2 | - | CASGRGLAGAGTGELFF | TGTGCTAGTGGTAGGGGACTAGCGGGAGCGGGCACCGGGGAGCTGTTTTTT
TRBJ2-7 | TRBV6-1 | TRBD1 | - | CASNRGTYEQYF | TGTGCCAGCAACAGGGGAACCTACGAGCAGTACTTC